The sequence of this T cell receptor beta chain was determined in a study of T-cell memory formation after mild COVID-19. The study, taken as a whole, reports: A balance of CD4 and CD8 characterized clones contracting day 15 to 85, whereas later expanders leaned CD4+. Contracting CD4+ clones lay largely in CM and EM, with CD8+ ones residing in EMRA.

Germline-derived CDR1 and CDR2 are WSHSY and SAAADI. The CDR3 is made up of 15 amino acids. Deletions cut 2 bases from V and 5 bases from J, with 15 bases between. Comment on this clonotype: Its antigen is still unknown.

Employing constant-segment primers, 5'RACE generated TCR alpha and TCR beta cDNA libraries bearing sample barcodes and UMIs. TCRdb recomputed calls from the 5' RACE reads with MiXCR, one row per CDR3 protein. This sample has some 600,000 distinct CDR3 sequences, with about 18% found just once. This clonotype was obtained from an adult woman who had mild COVID-19 (a few samples of this study predate the infection). Cell type and time point are not known. The chain is built from TRBV10-2 and TRBJ2-5, with D tentatively TRBD2 (5 bases). The specimen sequenced was PBMCs or a T cell subset sorted from them (not recorded which). The chain's CDR3 is CASSEQDSTGETQYF. The CDR3 DNA follows: TGCGCCAGCAGTGAGCAGGACTCAACGGGGGAGACCCAGTACTTC.